A single sample gave rise to the 17 T cell receptor beta chains below, sequenced in a study of blood T cells in healthy people across ages. With a J-beta primer mix and a sample-barcoded 5' primer, a second PCR ran about 7 to 11 cycles. TCRdb ran MiXCR on the 5' RACE reads and lists one entry per CDR3 protein. The sample has over a million distinct CDR3 sequences, approximately 43% seen once. What was sequenced was blood. These receptors originate from a woman under 30 in good health.

J is TRBJ1-3 and V is TRBV27; no reliable D call. CDR3 size: 14 residues. Trimming removed 5 bases at V and 5 bases at J, with 13 bases between. Looked up from germline, CDR1 is MNHEY and CDR2 is SMNVEV (reference sequence). The chain's CDR3 is CASSASRVRNTIYF. The CDR3 DNA reads TGTGCCAGCAGTGCGTCCAGAGTAAGAAACACCATATATTTT.

The chain links TRBV29-1 to TRBJ2-1; D is undetermined. The CDR3 is 14 amino acids. With 0 bases removed from V and 0 bases from J, the gap between germline ends came to 6 bases. CDR1 is SQVTM, CDR2 ANQGSEA, per germline. The chain's CDR3 is CSVEDLSSYNEQFF. CDR3 nucleotides: TGCAGCGTTGAAGATCTGTCCTCCTACAATGAGCAGTTCTTC.

The CDR3 region is CATSDFDGGETQYF. The DNA for the CDR3 is TGTGCCACCAGTGATTTCGACGGGGGAGAGACCCAGTACTTC. V gene TRBV24-1 combines with J gene TRBJ2-7, with TRBD2 as a possible D gene (6 bases). The tail of the sequence fits TRBJ2-5 better, so the J call may be wrong. Germline CDR1 KGHDR, CDR2 SFDVKD. This CDR3 contains 14 residues.

This clonotype was detected a few times. This rearrangement joins TRBV20-1 to TRBJ1-1, with TRBD1 identical over 8 bases. Losses at the gene ends were 0 bases for V and 3 bases for J; bases not matched to a gene: 0. Germline CDR1 DFQATT, CDR2 SNEGSKA (reference sequence). The CDR3 sequence is 13 residues long. In nucleotides, the CDR3 is TGCAGTGCTAGAGAACAGGGGGACACTGAAGCTTTCTTT. It yields the protein CSAREQGDTEAFF.

This clonotype was counted a few times. V and J are TRBV20-1 and TRBJ2-7, with 7 bases fitting TRBD2. The J segment lost 5 bases and the V segment lost 2 bases, leaving 9 bases of the junction unmatched. Germline lookup yields CDR1 DFQATT and CDR2 SNEGSKA (reference sequence). The CDR3 consists of 14 residues. CDR3 loop: CSARQGGNWDEQYF. CDR3 DNA sequence: TGCAGTGCTAGACAGGGAGGGAACTGGGACGAGCAGTACTTC.

This clonotype was picked up a small number of times. The chain uses TRBV12-3 or TRBV12-4 and TRBJ2-7, with D possibly matching TRBD1 (5 bases). Trimming cost V 4 bases and J 0 bases, with 10 bases left between them. This CDR3 is 14 amino acids long. The CDR3, as DNA: TGTGCCAGCAGTTACATAGACAGCTCCTACGAGCAGTACTTC. It is translated as CASSYIDSSYEQYF.

The rearrangement uses TRBV14 and TRBJ1-2; D uncertain. V gave up 2 bases and J gave up 4 bases, with 8 bases separating them. This CDR3 has 13 amino acids. Germline CDR1 and CDR2: SGHDN and FVKESK. CDR3 sequence reads: CASSQFSGYGYTF. CDR3 sequence (DNA): TGTGCCAGCAGCCAATTTTCGGGCTATGGCTACACCTTC.

This chain joins TRBV27 and TRBJ1-1; a weak D match, TRBD1 (6 bases). Germline CDR1 is MNHEY and CDR2 is SMNVEV (reference sequence). There are 12 residues in the CDR3. V was cut by 6 bases and J by 7 bases, with 12 bases left in between. The DNA for the CDR3 is TGTGCCAGCAGGGGGGGACAAGATGAAGCTTTCTTT. Its translation: CASRGGQDEAFF.

This clonotype came up many times. The chain employs TRBV14 and TRBJ2-1; D unresolved. This CDR3 spans 13 amino acids. CDR1 and CDR2 (germline): SGHDN, FVKESK. Between the trimmed V and J ends, which lost 3 bases and 5 bases, there was a span of 8 bases. The CDR3 bases are TGTGCCAGCAGCCAGGAACGGCACAATGAGCAGTTCTTC. This gives the protein CASSQERHNEQFF.

There are a few counts of this clonotype. The gene calls are TRBV29-1 and TRBJ2-3, with D perhaps TRBD1 or TRBD2 (6 bases each). The V end was cut by 7 bases, the J end by 5 bases, with 13 bases between. From germline, CDR1 is SQVTM and CDR2 ANQGSEA. The CDR3 contains 12 residues. CDR3 loop: CSGRRGQDTQYF. In DNA form, the CDR3 reads TGCAGCGGAAGACGGGGGCAAGATACGCAGTATTTT.

The chain employs TRBV5-1 and TRBJ1-1; D remains ambiguous. Germline V gene sequence: CDR1 SGHRS, CDR2 YFSETQ. V lost 0 bases and J lost 6, with 15 bases in between. The CDR3 contains 15 residues. CDR3 amino acids: CASSLGWTGDAEAFF. CDR3 nucleotide sequence: TGCGCCAGCAGCTTGGGTTGGACGGGCGACGCTGAAGCTTTCTTT.

The chain carries TRBV2 and TRBJ1-1; D gene unclear. There are 13 residues in the CDR3. V lost 7 bases to trimming and J lost 3 bases, with 12 bases between them. Germline V gives CDR1 SNHLY, CDR2 FYNNEI. In DNA form, the CDR3 reads TGTGCCAGCACCGGCGGGTTGTACACTGAAGCTTTCTTT. Translating it yields CASTGGLYTEAFF.

This clonotype was seen a few times. The CDR3 nucleotides read TGTGCCAGCAGCCAAGTACACCGGGACGGCACAGATACGCAGTATTTT. This sequence encodes CASSQVHRDGTDTQYF. The genes are TRBV4-2 and TRBJ2-3, with D tentatively TRBD1 or TRBD2 (5 bases each). The germline V and J ends were trimmed by 1 base and 1 base, with 12 bases remaining between them. Germline V lookup: CDR1 LGHNA, CDR2 YNFKEQ. The CDR3 sequence is 16 residues long.

This clonotype is a singleton in its sample. A read error may account for a junction end that differs from germline. This chain joins TRBV6-5 and TRBJ2-1; the match to TRBD1 covers 8 bases. Germline V gene sequence: CDR1 MNHEY, CDR2 SVGAGI. This CDR3 region has 15 residues. Here the CDR3 DNA reads TGTGCCGGCAGTACCGACAGGGGACCCTACAATGAGCAGTTCTTC. Its protein product is CAGSTDRGPYNEQFF.

This clonotype was observed a few times. The chain uses TRBV10-3 and TRBJ2-3, with 13 bases that match TRBD2. This CDR3 comprises 15 residues. CDR1 and CDR2 (germline): ENHRY, SYGVKD. The J segment lost 4 bases and the V segment lost 2 bases, leaving 0 bases of the junction unmatched. CDR3 sequence: CAISEGTSGADTQYF. In DNA, the CDR3 is TGTGCCATCAGTGAGGGGACTAGCGGGGCAGATACGCAGTATTTT.

CDR3 coding DNA: TGTGCCAGCGCTCAATACGAGCAGTACTTC. It yields the protein CASAQYEQYF. The V and J genes are TRBV6-2 or TRBV6-3 and TRBJ2-7, with D uncertain. This CDR3 spans 10 amino acids. Trimming took off 8 bases at V and 4 bases at J, with 6 bases between the two ends. CDR1 MNHEY and CDR2 SVGEGT come from the germline V gene.

The sample holds a few counts of this clonotype. This chain uses TRBV29-1 with TRBJ2-1, with 10 positions matching TRBD2. The CDR3 contains 17 residues. Germline V gene data show CDR1 as SQVTM and CDR2 as ANQGSEA. Trimming took 3 bases from V and 9 from J; bases not matched to a gene: 17. CDR3 nucleotides: TGCAGCGTTGACTTAATGGCCCTAGCGGGAGTTCAGGGTGAGCAGTTCTTC. Its translation is CSVDLMALAGVQGEQFF.